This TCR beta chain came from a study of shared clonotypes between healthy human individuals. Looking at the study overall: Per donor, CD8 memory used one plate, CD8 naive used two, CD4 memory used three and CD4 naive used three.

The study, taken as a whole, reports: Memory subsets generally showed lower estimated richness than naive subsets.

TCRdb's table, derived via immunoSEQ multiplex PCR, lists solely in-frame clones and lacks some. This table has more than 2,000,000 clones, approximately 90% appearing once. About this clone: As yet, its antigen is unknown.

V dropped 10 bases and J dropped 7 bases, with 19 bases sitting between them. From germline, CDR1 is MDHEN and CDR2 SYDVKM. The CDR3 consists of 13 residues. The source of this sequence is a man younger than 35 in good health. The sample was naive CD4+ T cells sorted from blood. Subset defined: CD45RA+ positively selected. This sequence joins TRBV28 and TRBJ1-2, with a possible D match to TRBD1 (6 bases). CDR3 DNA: TGTGCCACCTTACAGGGAAATTTGGGTGGCTACACCTTC. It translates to CATLQGNLGGYTF.